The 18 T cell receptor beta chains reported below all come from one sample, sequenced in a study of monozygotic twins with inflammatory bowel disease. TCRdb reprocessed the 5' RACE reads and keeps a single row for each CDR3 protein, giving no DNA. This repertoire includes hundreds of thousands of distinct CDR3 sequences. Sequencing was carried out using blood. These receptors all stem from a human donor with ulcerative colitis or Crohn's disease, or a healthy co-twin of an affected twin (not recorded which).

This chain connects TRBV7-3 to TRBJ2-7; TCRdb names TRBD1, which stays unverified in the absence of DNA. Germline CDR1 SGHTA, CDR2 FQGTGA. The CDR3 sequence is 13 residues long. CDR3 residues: CASSPVDSYEQYF.

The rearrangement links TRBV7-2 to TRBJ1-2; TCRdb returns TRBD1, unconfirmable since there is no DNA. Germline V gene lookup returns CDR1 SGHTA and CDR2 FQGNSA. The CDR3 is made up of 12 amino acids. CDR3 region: CASSPSWGQDFF.

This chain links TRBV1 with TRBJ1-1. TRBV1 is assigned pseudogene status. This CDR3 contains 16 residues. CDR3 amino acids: CTSSPPMVSKNTEAFF.

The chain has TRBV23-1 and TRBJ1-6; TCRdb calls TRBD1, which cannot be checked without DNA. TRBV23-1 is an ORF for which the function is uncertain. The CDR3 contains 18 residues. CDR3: CASSQDRAAVAANSPLHF.

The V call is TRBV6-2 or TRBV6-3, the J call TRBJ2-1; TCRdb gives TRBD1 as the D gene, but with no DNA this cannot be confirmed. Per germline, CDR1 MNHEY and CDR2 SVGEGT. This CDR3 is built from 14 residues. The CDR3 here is CASSLGAARTEQFF.

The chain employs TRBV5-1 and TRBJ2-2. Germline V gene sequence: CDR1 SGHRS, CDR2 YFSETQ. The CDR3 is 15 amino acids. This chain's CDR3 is CASSLEAPNTGELFF.

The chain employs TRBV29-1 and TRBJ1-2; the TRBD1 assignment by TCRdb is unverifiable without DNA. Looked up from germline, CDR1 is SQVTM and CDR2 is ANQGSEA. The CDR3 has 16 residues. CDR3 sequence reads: CSVPSGPGRIIHGYTF.

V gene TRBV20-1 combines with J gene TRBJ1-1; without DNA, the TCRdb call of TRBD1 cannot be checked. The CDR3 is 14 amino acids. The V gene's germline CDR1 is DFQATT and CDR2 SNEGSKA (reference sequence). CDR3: CSARSSDRDTEAFF.

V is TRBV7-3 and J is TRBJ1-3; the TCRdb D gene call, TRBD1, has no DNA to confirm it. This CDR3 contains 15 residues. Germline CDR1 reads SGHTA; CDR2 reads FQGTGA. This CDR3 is CASSLNRGYGNTIYF.

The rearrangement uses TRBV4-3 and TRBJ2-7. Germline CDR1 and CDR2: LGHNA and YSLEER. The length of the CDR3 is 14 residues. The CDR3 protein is CASSHFGGPYEQYF.

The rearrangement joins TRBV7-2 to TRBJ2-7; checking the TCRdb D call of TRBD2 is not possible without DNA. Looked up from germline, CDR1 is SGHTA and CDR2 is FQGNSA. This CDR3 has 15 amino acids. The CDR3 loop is CASSLAPGVAYEQYF. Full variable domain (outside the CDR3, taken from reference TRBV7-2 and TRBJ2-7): GAGVSQSPSNKVTEKGKDVELRCDPISGHTALYWYRQSLGQGLEFLIYFQGNSAPDKSGLPSDRFSAERTGGSVSTLTIQRTQQEDSAVYLCASSLAPGVAYEQYFGPGTRLTVT.

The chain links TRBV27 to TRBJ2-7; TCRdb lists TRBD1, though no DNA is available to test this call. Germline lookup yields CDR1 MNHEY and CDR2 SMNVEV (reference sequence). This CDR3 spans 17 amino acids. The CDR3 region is CASSFAGPGTGRYEQYF.

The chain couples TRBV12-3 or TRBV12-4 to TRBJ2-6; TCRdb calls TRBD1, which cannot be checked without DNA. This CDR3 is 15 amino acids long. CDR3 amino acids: CASSLPQGRANVLTF.

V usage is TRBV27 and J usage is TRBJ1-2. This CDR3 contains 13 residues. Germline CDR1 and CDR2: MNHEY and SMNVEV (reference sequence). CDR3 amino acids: CASSYQPEYGYTF.

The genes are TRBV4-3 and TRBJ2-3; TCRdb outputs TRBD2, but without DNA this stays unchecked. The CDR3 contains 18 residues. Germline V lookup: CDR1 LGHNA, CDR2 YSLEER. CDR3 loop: CASSQDRPSGTNTDTQYF.

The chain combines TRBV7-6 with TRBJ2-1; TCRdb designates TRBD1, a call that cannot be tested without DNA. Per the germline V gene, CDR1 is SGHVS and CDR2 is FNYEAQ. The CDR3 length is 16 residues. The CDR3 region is CASSPAGGTGYNEQFF.

This CDR3 reads CASSLSGRRVNTEAFF. The J gene is TRBJ1-1, the V gene TRBV7-9. CDR3 length equals 16 residues. The germline V gene encodes CDR1 SEHNR and CDR2 FQNEAQ (reference sequence).

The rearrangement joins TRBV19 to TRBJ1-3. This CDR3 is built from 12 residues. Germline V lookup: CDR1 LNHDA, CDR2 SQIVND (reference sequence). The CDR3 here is CASSFSGNTIYF.